This T cell receptor beta chain was captured in a study of identifying expanded T cells in peripheral blood. Trimming left V 0 bases short and J 0 bases short, with 12 bases between. The CDR3 is 17 amino acids. The germline gives CDR1 LGHNA, CDR2 YSLEER. Generated by immunoSEQ multiplex PCR, the TCRdb table keeps only in-frame clones and is missing some. Among about 100,000 clones listed, over 70% were seen once. The chain carries TRBV4-3 and TRBJ2-1; possible D gene TRBD1, 7 bases. The sequence was obtained from a person aged 18 to 70 in good health. Input material: blood. In DNA, the CDR3 is TGCGCCAGCAGCCAAGACACCAGGGGGGTCTCCTACAATGAGCAGTTCTTC. It specifies CASSQDTRGVSYNEQFF.